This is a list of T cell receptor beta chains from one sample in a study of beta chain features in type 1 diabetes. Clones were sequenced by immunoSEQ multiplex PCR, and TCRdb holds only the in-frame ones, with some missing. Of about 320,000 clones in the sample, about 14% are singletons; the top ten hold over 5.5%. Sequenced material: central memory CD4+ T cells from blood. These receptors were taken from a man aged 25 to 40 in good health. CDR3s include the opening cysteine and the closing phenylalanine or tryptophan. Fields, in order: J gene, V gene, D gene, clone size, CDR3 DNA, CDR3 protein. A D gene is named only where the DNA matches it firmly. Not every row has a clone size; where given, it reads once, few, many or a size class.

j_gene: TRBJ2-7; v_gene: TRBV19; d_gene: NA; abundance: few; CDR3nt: TGTGCCAGTAGTATGTTGGCAGGGGCCACCTACGAGCAGTACTTC; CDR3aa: CASSMLAGATYEQYF
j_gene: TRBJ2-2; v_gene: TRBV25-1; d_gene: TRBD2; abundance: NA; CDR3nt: TGTGCCAGCACCCCTAGCGGGGGAGCCACCGGGAAGCTGTTTTTT; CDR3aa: CASTPSGGATGKLFF
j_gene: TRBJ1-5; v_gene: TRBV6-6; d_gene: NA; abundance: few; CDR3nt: TGTGCCAGCAGCGTGAACCGCAATCAGCCCCAGCATTTT; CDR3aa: CASSVNRNQPQHF
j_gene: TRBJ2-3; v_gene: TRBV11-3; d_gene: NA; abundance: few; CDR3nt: TGTGCCAGCACCTCTAACACAGATACGCAGTATTTT; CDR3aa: CASTSNTDTQYF
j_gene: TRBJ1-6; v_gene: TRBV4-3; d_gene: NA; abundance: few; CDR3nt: TGCGCCAGCAGCCAGGAGACAGGACATTCACCCCTCCACTTT; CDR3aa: CASSQETGHSPLHF
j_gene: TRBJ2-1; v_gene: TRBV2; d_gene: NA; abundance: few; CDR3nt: TGTGCCAGCACGACCCTCAATGAGCAGTTCTTC; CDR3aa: CASTTLNEQFF
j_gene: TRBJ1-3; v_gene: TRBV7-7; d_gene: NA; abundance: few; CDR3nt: TGTGCCAGCAGCCTATCCCGAGGTCCAGGAAACACCATATATTTT; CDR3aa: CASSLSRGPGNTIYF
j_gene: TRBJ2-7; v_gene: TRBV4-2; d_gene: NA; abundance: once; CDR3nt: TGTGCCAGCAGCTTGGGCTCTCCCTACGGTGGGTACGAGCAGTACTTC; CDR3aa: CASSLGSPYGGYEQYF
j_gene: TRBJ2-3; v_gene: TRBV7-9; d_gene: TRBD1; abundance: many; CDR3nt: TGTGCCAGCAGCCCACAGGGGTCTTTGGCAAATACGCAGTATTTT; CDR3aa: CASSPQGSLANTQYF
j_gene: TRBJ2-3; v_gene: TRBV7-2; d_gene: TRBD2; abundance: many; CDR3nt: TGTGCCAGCAGCCCCACTAGCGGGAGGCTCACAGATACGCAGTATTTT; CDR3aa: CASSPTSGRLTDTQYF
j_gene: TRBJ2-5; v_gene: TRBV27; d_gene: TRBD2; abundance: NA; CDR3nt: TGTGCCAGCAGTTTCCGAGGGAGGGTAGAGACCCAGTACTTC; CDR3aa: CASSFRGRVETQYF
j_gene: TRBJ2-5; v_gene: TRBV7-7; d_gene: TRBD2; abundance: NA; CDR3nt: TGTGCCAGCAGCCTTGGCGGGGGGCCGGGGGAGACCCAGTACTTC; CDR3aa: CASSLGGGPGETQYF
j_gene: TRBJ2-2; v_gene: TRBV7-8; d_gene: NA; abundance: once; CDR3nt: TGTGCCAGCAGCCCGAGACCCAGGGATACGACCACCGGGGAGCTGTTTTTT; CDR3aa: CASSPRPRDTTTGELFF
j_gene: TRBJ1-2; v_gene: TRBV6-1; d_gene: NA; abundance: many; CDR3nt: TGTGCCAGCAGTGAAGCGCAGGGAGGCTACACCTTC; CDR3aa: CASSEAQGGYTF
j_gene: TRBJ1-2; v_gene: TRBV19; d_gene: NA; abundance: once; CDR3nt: TGTGCCAGTAGTATAGTCTTCCCGCTCGGGCCAGACGACTACTATGGCTACACCTTC; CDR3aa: CASSIVFPLGPDDYYGYTF
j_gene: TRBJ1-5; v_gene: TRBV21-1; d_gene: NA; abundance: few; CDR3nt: TGTGCCAGCAGCAAACAACCTAGGACACTTAGCAATCAGCCCCAGCATTTT; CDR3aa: CASSKQPRTLSNQPQHF
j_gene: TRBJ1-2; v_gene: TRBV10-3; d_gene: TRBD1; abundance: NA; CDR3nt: TGTGCCATCAGTGAGTCGAGCTCAGGGGGATATGGCTACACCTTC; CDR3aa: CAISESSSGGYGYTF
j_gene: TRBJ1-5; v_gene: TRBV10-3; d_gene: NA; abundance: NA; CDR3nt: TGTGCCATCAGTGGGCAAGGGGATCAGCCCCAGCATTTT; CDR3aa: CAISGQGDQPQHF
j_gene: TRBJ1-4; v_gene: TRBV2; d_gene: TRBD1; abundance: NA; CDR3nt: TGTGCCAGCGGGGACAGGGACGAAAAACTGTTTTTT; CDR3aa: CASGDRDEKLFF
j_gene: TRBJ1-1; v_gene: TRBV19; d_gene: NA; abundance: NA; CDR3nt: TGTGCCAGTACCAGGGTGGGGACTGAAGCTTTCTTT; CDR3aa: CASTRVGTEAFF
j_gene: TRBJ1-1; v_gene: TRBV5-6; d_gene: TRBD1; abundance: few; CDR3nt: TGTGCCAGCAGCCTCCAGGGGGCGCGGACTGAAGCTTTCTTT; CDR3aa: CASSLQGARTEAFF